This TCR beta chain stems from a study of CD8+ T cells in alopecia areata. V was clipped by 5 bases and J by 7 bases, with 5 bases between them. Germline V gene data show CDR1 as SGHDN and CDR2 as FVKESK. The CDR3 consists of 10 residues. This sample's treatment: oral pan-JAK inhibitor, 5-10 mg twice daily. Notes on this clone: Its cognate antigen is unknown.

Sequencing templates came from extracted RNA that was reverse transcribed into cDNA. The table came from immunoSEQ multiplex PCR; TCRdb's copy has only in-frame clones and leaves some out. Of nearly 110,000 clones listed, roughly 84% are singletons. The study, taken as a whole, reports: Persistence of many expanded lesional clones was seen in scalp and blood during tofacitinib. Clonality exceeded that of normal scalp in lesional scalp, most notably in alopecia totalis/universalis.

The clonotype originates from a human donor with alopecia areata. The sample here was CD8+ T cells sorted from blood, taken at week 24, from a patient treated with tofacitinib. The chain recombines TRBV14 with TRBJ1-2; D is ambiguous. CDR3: CASSGGGYTF. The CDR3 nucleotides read TGTGCCAGCAGCGGAGGTGGCTACACCTTC.